Listed below are T cell receptor beta chains from one sample, sequenced in a study of Graves' ophthalmopathy and Graves' hyperthyroidism. TCRdb fed the multiplex PCR reads into MiXCR, producing one record per CDR3 protein. The repertoire holds about 410,000 distinct CDR3 sequences, approximately 20% seen once, with roughly 1.4% in the top ten. Sequencing was done on a sample of peripheral blood. The receptors here all came from a young woman with Graves' ophthalmopathy. Both conserved end residues are part of each CDR3. The D gene is left open where the match is weak. Size is stated for part of the rows, as once, few or many counts, or as a class when the clone is expanded.

V	size	D	J	DNA	CDR3
TRBV4-1	many	TRBD1	TRBJ1-5	TGCGCCAGCAGCCAAGTGGACAGGGTCAATCAGCCCCAGCATTTT	CASSQVDRVNQPQHF
TRBV3-1	few	TRBD2	TRBJ2-6	TGTGCCAGCAGCCACTACCCCGGGGGGGTCGGGGCCAACGTCCTGACTTTC	CASSHYPGGVGANVLTF
TRBV7-2	many	TRBD2	TRBJ2-5	TGTGCCAGCAGCTTAGCCTTGACTAGCGGGAGAGGAGAGACCCAGTACTTC	CASSLALTSGRGETQYF
TRBV6-5	many	TRBD1	TRBJ2-7	TGTGCCAGCAGCCCAACGGGCGGGCAGGGGGCCTACGAGCAGTACTTC	CASSPTGGQGAYEQYF
TRBV12-3/TRBV12-4	NA	NA	TRBJ2-7	TGTGCCAGCAGTTTGGACCGCATCGGCCGGAGGACCTACGAGCAGTACTTC	CASSLDRIGRRTYEQYF
TRBV4-1	many	TRBD1	TRBJ1-5	TGCGCCAGCAGCCAAGATTTGGACAGGGGCGGACAGCCCCAGCATTTT	CASSQDLDRGGQPQHF
TRBV15	many	NA	TRBJ1-3	TGTGCCACCAGCAGAGCGTTGGGGCCGGGTCTCTCTGGAAACACCATATATTTT	CATSRALGPGLSGNTIYF
TRBV28	many	TRBD1	TRBJ1-5	TGTGCCAGCAGTTTATTTACTTTAAGCGGGCAGGGGGCAGTAGGTCAGCCCCAGCATTTT	CASSLFTLSGQGAVGQPQHF
TRBV14	many	NA	TRBJ1-2	TGTGCCAGCAGCCAGTCAGCGTGGAAGCCCTACACCTTC	CASSQSAWKPYTF
TRBV6-2/TRBV6-3	many	NA	TRBJ1-1	TGTGCCAGCGGACCATGGGGAATGAACACTGAAGCTTTCTTT	CASGPWGMNTEAFF
TRBV30	NA	NA	TRBJ1-2	TGTGCCTGGAGTGTCGTGAGTTGGGGCTACACCTTC	CAWSVVSWGYTF
TRBV20-1	many	NA	TRBJ1-6	TGCAGTGCTAGCGGGGGGTTCAGCTCCTATAATTCACCCCTCCACTTT	CSASGGFSSYNSPLHF
TRBV2	many	TRBD1	TRBJ2-2	TGTGCCTCCGAGACCGGGACAGGGGGCACCGGGGAGCTGTTTTTT	CASETGTGGTGELFF
TRBV11-2	many	TRBD1	TRBJ2-7	TGTGCCAGCAGCTACGGCCCCGGGACAGGCTACGAGCAGTACTTC	CASSYGPGTGYEQYF
TRBV6-2/TRBV6-3	many	NA	TRBJ1-2	TGTGCCAGCAGCCCCGCAGTGCTTCGGGGCTACACCTTC	CASSPAVLRGYTF
TRBV4-2	few	TRBD1	TRBJ1-1	TGTGCCAGCAGCCTCATTCGGGACAGGGGGCTAAACACTGAAGCTTTCTTT	CASSLIRDRGLNTEAFF
TRBV6-1	NA	TRBD1	TRBJ1-1	TGTGCCAGCAGGACAGGGGGCGCGGGGGAGACTGAAGCTTTCTTT	CASRTGGAGETEAFF
TRBV6-5	many	NA	TRBJ2-7	TGTGCCAGCATTCCTCCGGGACGCCCTCTAGAGCAGTACTTC	CASIPPGRPLEQYF
TRBV27	once	TRBD1	TRBJ1-1	TGTGCCAGCAGTCGAGACAGGGGGAAGAACACTGAAGCTTTCTTT	CASSRDRGKNTEAFF
TRBV6-5	many	NA	TRBJ2-7	TGTGCCAGCAGTTCCCCTCTAGTCCCCTACGAGCAGTACTTC	CASSSPLVPYEQYF
TRBV18	many	NA	TRBJ1-1	TGTGGCAGTTCGGGTTCGCCTAACACTGAAGCTTTCTTT	CGSSGSPNTEAFF
TRBV19	many	TRBD2	TRBJ2-3	TGTGCCAGTAGTATGGGACTAGCGGGAGAAGATACGCAGTATTTT	CASSMGLAGEDTQYF
TRBV19	many	TRBD1	TRBJ1-1	TGTGCCAGTAGTATAGACAGGGGGACTGAAGCTTTCTTT	CASSIDRGTEAFF
TRBV15	many	NA	TRBJ1-1	TGTGCCACCAGCAGAGTTTTCTTCGCAGGGATGAACACTGAAGCTTTCTTT	CATSRVFFAGMNTEAFF
TRBV28	many	NA	TRBJ2-2	TGTGCCAGCAGTTTATCGCAGGGCCAGGACACCGGGGAGCTGTTTTTT	CASSLSQGQDTGELFF